The 24 T cell receptor beta chains below come from one sample, sequenced in a study of T cells in Graves' hyperthyroidism and ophthalmopathy. TCR beta CDR3 regions were amplified from RNA transcripts. Primed by the HTBI set, a first-round RT-PCR was run on the TCR CDR3. TCRdb redid the calling of the multiplex PCR reads with MiXCR, one entry per CDR3 protein. The profile shows roughly 700,000 distinct CDR3 sequences, 17% of them singletons. Sequencing was done on a sample of blood. The receptors here all came from a man aged 45 to 65 with Graves' hyperthyroidism.

This clonotype was seen a handful of times. The chain is built from TRBV28 and TRBJ2-7; 7 bases agree with TRBD1. Germline CDR1 MDHEN, CDR2 SYDVKM. Trimming cost V 2 bases and J 6 bases; bases outside gene matches: 7. The CDR3 loop spans 14 amino acids. The chain's CDR3 is CASSLLQGLGEQYF. CDR3 nucleotide sequence: TGTGCCAGCAGTTTACTACAGGGGTTGGGCGAGCAGTACTTC.

For this clonotype: A much larger clone lies one base from this, so it may be a read error. V usage is TRBV28 and J usage is TRBJ1-2; 9 bases match TRBD1. V was pared by 11 bases and J by 8 bases, with 15 bases of the junction left unmatched. CDR1 is MDHEN and CDR2 is SYDVKM in the germline V gene. The CDR3 loop spans 14 amino acids. The CDR3 is CAGVHGTGFLGYTF. The CDR3 DNA sequence: TGTGCCGGCGTACACGGGACAGGGTTTCTCGGCTACACCTTC.

This chain uses TRBV18 with TRBJ2-7, with 14 nucleotides matching TRBD2. Germline V gene sequence: CDR1 KGHSH, CDR2 LQKENI. The CDR3 contains 16 residues. The ends lost 5 bases at V and 5 bases at J; junction bases unmatched: 8. The CDR3 bases are TGTGCCAGCTCAACAGGGACTAGCGGGAGAATCAACGAGCAGTACTTC. Its protein product is CASSTGTSGRINEQYF.

The gene calls are TRBV2 and TRBJ1-6, with 7 bases aligning to TRBD1. From germline, CDR1 is SNHLY and CDR2 FYNNEI. CDR3 size: 14 residues. Trimming at V came to 6 bases and at J to 6 bases, leaving 5 bases not matched to a gene. DNA of the CDR3: TGTGCCAGCAGCAAAGACAGGGCTAATTCACCCCTCCACTTT. Translated: CASSKDRANSPLHF.

This clonotype was picked up a small number of times. V gene TRBV6-2 or TRBV6-3 combines with J gene TRBJ2-1; TRBD1 aligns across 9 bases. The length of the CDR3 is 15 residues. Germline trimming cut 6 bases from V and 5 bases from J; bases unmatched to any gene: 8. Germline V gene data show CDR1 as MNHEY and CDR2 as SVGEGT. The CDR3 DNA follows: TGTGCCAGCAGCTGGGACAGGGCCGCCAACAATGAGCAGTTCTTC. Residues: CASSWDRAANNEQFF.

The V gene is TRBV7-6, the J gene TRBJ2-2; possibly TRBD2 for D (5 bases). This CDR3 region has 14 residues. Trimming pared 6 bases from V and 5 bases from J, leaving 13 bases between. CDR1 and CDR2 (germline): SGHVS, FNYEAQ. The chain's CDR3 is CASRKMGVTGELFF. The CDR3 nucleotides are TGTGCCAGCAGGAAGATGGGAGTAACCGGGGAGCTGTTTTTT. Full variable domain (outside the CDR3, taken from reference TRBV7-6 and TRBJ2-2): GAGVSQSPRYKVTKRGQDVALRCDPISGHVSLYWYRQALGQGPEFLTYFNYEAQQDKSGLPNDRFSAERPEGSISTLTIQRTEQRDSAMYRCASRKMGVTGELFFGEGSRLTVL.

The sample holds many counts of this clonotype. The J gene is TRBJ2-7, the V gene TRBV28; 7 bases are a match to TRBD2. The CDR3 runs 15 residues. The germline gives CDR1 MDHEN, CDR2 SYDVKM. Trimming at V came to 5 bases and at J to 2 bases, leaving 9 bases not matched to a gene. The CDR3 protein is CASSLWGEGTYEQYF. As DNA, the CDR3 is TGTGCCAGCAGTCTTTGGGGGGAGGGGACCTACGAGCAGTACTTC.

The J gene is TRBJ1-5, the V gene TRBV27; 9 bases are shared with TRBD1. The CDR3 length is 15 residues. The V gene's germline CDR1 is MNHEY and CDR2 SMNVEV (reference sequence). V lost 5 bases, J lost 7 bases, and 9 bases stayed unmatched. CDR3 in amino acids: CASSRGTGLGQPQHF. As DNA, the CDR3 is TGTGCCAGCAGTCGAGGGACAGGGTTGGGGCAGCCCCAGCATTTT.

Many counts were recorded for this clonotype. V is TRBV2 and J is TRBJ1-5, with TRBD1 matching over 9 bases. Trimming at V came to 6 bases and at J to 3 bases, leaving 6 bases not matched to a gene. There are 15 residues in the CDR3. Germline V gives CDR1 SNHLY, CDR2 FYNNEI. CDR3 nucleotides: TGTGCCAGCAGCGTCGACAGGGGGGCCAATCAGCCCCAGCATTTT. Protein: CASSVDRGANQPQHF.

Many counts were recorded for this clonotype. The chain joins TRBV7-3 to TRBJ2-7; D is undetermined. V was clipped by 2 bases and J by 2 bases, with 13 bases between them. CDR3 size: 15 residues. Germline V lookup: CDR1 SGHTA, CDR2 FQGTGA. CDR3 nucleotides: TGTGCCAGCAGCTTACGAGGTGGGATGGCCTACGAGCAGTACTTC. Its protein product is CASSLRGGMAYEQYF.

This clonotype showed up many times. The chain carries TRBV5-1 and TRBJ2-1; 11 nucleotides line up with TRBD2. The CDR3 loop spans 19 amino acids. V trimming: 3 bases; J trimming: 3 bases; junction bases outside the gene matches: 14. The germline V gene encodes CDR1 SGHRS and CDR2 YFSETQ. CDR3 sequence: CASSSPGTSGPPRYNEQFF. DNA for the CDR3: TGCGCCAGCAGCTCCCCCGGGACTAGCGGCCCCCCCCGCTACAATGAGCAGTTCTTC.

This clonotype was seen ten or more times. The chain links TRBV11-3 to TRBJ2-1; 7 bases are shared with TRBD2. This CDR3 is built from 15 residues. The V gene's germline CDR1 is SGHNT and CDR2 YENEEA. Trimming removed 5 bases from V and 2 bases from J; junction bases left unmatched: 6. The CDR3 DNA follows: TGTGCCAGCAGCCACCGACTAGCAGCCTACAATGAGCAGTTCTTC. It yields the protein CASSHRLAAYNEQFF.

There are many counts of this clonotype. This rearrangement joins TRBV18 to TRBJ2-2; no reliable D call. Germline CDR1 KGHSH, CDR2 LQKENI. CDR3 length: 16 residues. V lost 2 bases, J lost 2 bases, and 12 bases lay in between. The CDR3 DNA sequence: TGTGCCAGCTCACCATATTCGCAGTTTAACACCGGGGAGCTGTTTTTT. It codes for CASSPYSQFNTGELFF.

This CDR3 is CASSPPITGGRSQPQHF. The CDR3 DNA reads TGTGCCAGCAGTCCCCCCATAACAGGGGGCCGAAGTCAGCCCCAGCATTTT. The V and J genes are TRBV6-1 and TRBJ1-5; 9 nucleotides line up with TRBD1. Germline values: CDR1 MNHNS, CDR2 SASEGT. The CDR3 has 17 amino acids. V dropped 5 bases and J dropped 6; count of bases not matched to a gene: 14.

The table lists this clonotype with many counts. The chain joins TRBV7-9 to TRBJ2-6; TRBD2 matches at 8 bases. The CDR3 runs 14 residues. Germline-derived CDR1 and CDR2 are SEHNR and FQNEAQ (reference sequence). V shed 5 bases, J shed 4 bases, and the junction held 1 base outside the gene matches. CDR3 in amino acids: CASSPGGGANVLTF. The DNA of the CDR3 is TGTGCCAGCAGCCCGGGAGGGGGGGCCAACGTCCTGACTTTC.

A note on this clonotype: Just one base apart from a much larger clone, this may be a read error. The rearrangement links TRBV11-3 to TRBJ2-2, with a weak D call TRBD1 (6 bases). Trimming stripped 0 bases from V and 9 bases from J, with 14 bases between. The V gene's germline CDR1 is SGHNT and CDR2 YENEEA. CDR3 size: 15 residues. CDR3 amino acids: CASSLDGRGSRELFF. The CDR3 DNA follows: TGTGCCAGCAGCTTAGACGGCAGGGGATCCCGGGAGCTGTTTTTT. The complete variable domain, with remaining parts taken from reference TRBV11-3 and TRBJ2-2, reads EAGVVQSPRYKIIEKKQPVAFWCNPISGHNTLYWYLQNLGQGPELLIRYENEEAVDDSQLPKDRFSAERLKGVDSTLKIQPAELGDSAVYLCASSLDGRGSRELFFGEGSRLTVL.

This clonotype was detected many times. The gene calls are TRBV20-1 and TRBJ1-6; perhaps TRBD1 as D (6 bases). Per germline, CDR1 DFQATT and CDR2 SNEGSKA (reference sequence). This CDR3 spans 15 amino acids. Trimming left V 2 bases short and J 2 bases short, with 10 bases between. The CDR3 DNA is TGCAGTGCTAGATTTAAGGGGGCCTATAATTCACCCCTCCACTTT. Translation: CSARFKGAYNSPLHF.

This clonotype was seen at least ten times. The chain recombines TRBV7-2 with TRBJ2-3; 9 positions match TRBD2. Unmatched junction bases numbered 6, after V lost 4 bases and J lost 7 bases. The CDR3 sequence is 14 residues long. Germline lookup yields CDR1 SGHTA and CDR2 FQGNSA. CDR3 coding DNA: TGTGCCAGCAGCTCGACTAGCGGAGATTATACGCAGTATTTT. It specifies CASSSTSGDYTQYF.

The V and J genes are TRBV7-2 and TRBJ2-2; D ambiguous. The V and J ends lost 5 bases and 6 bases respectively, with 13 bases between them. The CDR3 spans 14 residues. Per the germline V gene, CDR1 is SGHTA and CDR2 is FQGNSA. CDR3 DNA: TGTGCCAGCAGCCCGGACCTGAATTCCGGGGAGCTGTTTTTT. Its translation: CASSPDLNSGELFF.

Ten or more counts support this clonotype. The CDR3 here is CASSLSRVRGNEQFF. In DNA, the CDR3 is TGTGCCAGCAGCTTAAGTCGGGTTCGTGGCAATGAGCAGTTCTTC. The chain couples TRBV7-2 to TRBJ2-1; D not resolved. The CDR3 is made up of 15 amino acids. The V gene lost 2 bases and the J gene lost 6 bases, with 14 bases spanning the gap. Germline loops: CDR1 SGHTA, CDR2 FQGNSA. The entire variable domain, with the rest obtained from reference TRBV7-2 and TRBJ2-1, is as follows: GAGVSQSPSNKVTEKGKDVELRCDPISGHTALYWYRQSLGQGLEFLIYFQGNSAPDKSGLPSDRFSAERTGGSVSTLTIQRTQQEDSAVYLCASSLSRVRGNEQFFGPGTRLTVL.

This clonotype showed up just once. Given a much more abundant clone one base away, this may be a read error. CDR3 bases: TGTGCCAGCAGTTTTTTTTTGGGACAGTACACTGAAGCTCTCTTT. Translated: CASSFFLGQYTEALF. The chain couples TRBV28 to TRBJ1-1; 7 nucleotides match TRBD1. The CDR3 has 15 amino acids. Germline V gene data show CDR1 as MDHEN and CDR2 as SYDVKM.

The rearrangement joins TRBV9 to TRBJ2-1; D may be TRBD2 (5 bases). Germline CDR1 reads SGDLS; CDR2 reads YYNGEE. The germline V and J ends were trimmed by 4 bases and 0 bases, with 14 bases remaining between them. The CDR3 spans 16 residues. For the CDR3, the DNA is TGTGCCAGCAGCTACGGACTGGCGAGCTCCTACAATGAGCAGTTCTTC. Its translation is CASSYGLASSYNEQFF.

This clonotype was counted only a few times. The V and J genes are TRBV7-2 and TRBJ2-7; possible D gene TRBD1, 5 bases. From germline, CDR1 is SGHTA and CDR2 FQGNSA. V gave up 5 bases and J gave up 0 bases, with 17 bases separating them. There are 16 residues in the CDR3. CDR3 DNA: TGTGCCAGCAGCGGTTTCCTGTCCAGGGCCTCCTACGAGCAGTACTTC. Its protein product is CASSGFLSRASYEQYF.

This clonotype appeared many times. The rearrangement links TRBV11-2 to TRBJ1-3; unclear D gene. Trimming cost V 1 base and J 5 bases, with 12 bases left between them. The CDR3 sequence is 15 residues long. Germline values: CDR1 SGHAT, CDR2 FQNNGV. In nucleotides, the CDR3 is TGTGCCAGCAGCTTAGCTTATTCCAATCGAAACACCATATATTTT. This sequence encodes CASSLAYSNRNTIYF.